These T cell receptor beta chains were read from a single sample in a study of blood T cell repertoires in COVID-19. Measured with immunoSEQ multiplex PCR; TCRdb has only the in-frame clones, and not every one. Of just over 95,000 clones listed, around 80% are singletons. The sample taken for sequencing was peripheral blood. These TCRs come from a man at least 80 years old with acute or convalescent COVID-19. The CDR3 runs from the conserved cysteine through the conserved F or W. D genes are given only for firm matches. Not every row has a clone size; where given, it reads once, few, many or a size class.

j_gene: TRBJ2-2
d_gene: TRBD1
v_gene: TRBV11-2
abundance: NA
CDR3aa: CASSWGQGLNTGELFF
CDR3nt: TGTGCCAGCAGCTGGGGACAGGGCCTCAACACCGGGGAGCTGTTTTTT

j_gene: TRBJ2-2
d_gene: TRBD2
v_gene: TRBV12-5
abundance: NA
CDR3aa: CASGLLAGATGELFF
CDR3nt: TGTGCTAGTGGTTTACTAGCGGGGGCAACCGGGGAGCTGTTTTTT

j_gene: TRBJ1-5
d_gene: NA
v_gene: TRBV7-8
abundance: NA
CDR3aa: CASSRLRGSEQPQHF
CDR3nt: TGTGCCAGCAGCCGCCTCAGGGGATCGGAACAGCCCCAGCATTTT

j_gene: TRBJ1-1
d_gene: TRBD1
v_gene: TRBV5-4
abundance: NA
CDR3aa: CASSLDRVNEAFF
CDR3nt: TGTGCCAGCAGCTTAGACAGGGTGAATGAAGCTTTCTTT

j_gene: TRBJ2-7
d_gene: TRBD1
v_gene: TRBV19
abundance: NA
CDR3aa: CASSSTGTGRIEQYF
CDR3nt: TGTGCCAGTAGTTCGACCGGGACAGGGCGAATCGAGCAGTACTTC

j_gene: TRBJ1-2
d_gene: NA
v_gene: TRBV19
abundance: once
CDR3aa: CASSRQAPLGYTF
CDR3nt: TGTGCCAGTAGTAGGCAGGCCCCCCTTGGCTACACCTTC

j_gene: TRBJ1-2
d_gene: TRBD1
v_gene: TRBV24-1
abundance: NA
CDR3aa: CATSDHGTANYGYTF
CDR3nt: TGTGCCACCAGTGATCACGGGACAGCTAACTATGGCTACACCTTC

j_gene: TRBJ2-1
d_gene: TRBD1
v_gene: TRBV5-1
abundance: few
CDR3aa: CASSLISTGTGGYNEQFF
CDR3nt: TGCGCCAGCAGCTTAATTTCAACCGGGACAGGAGGATACAATGAGCAGTTCTTC

j_gene: TRBJ2-6
d_gene: NA
v_gene: TRBV5-1
abundance: NA
CDR3aa: CASSLATGAGANVLTF
CDR3nt: TGCGCCAGCAGCTTGGCGACAGGAGCTGGGGCCAACGTCCTGACTTTC

j_gene: TRBJ2-7
d_gene: TRBD1
v_gene: TRBV28
abundance: once
CDR3aa: CASRRQGAGEQYF
CDR3nt: TGTGCCAGCAGGAGACAGGGGGCGGGGGAGCAGTACTTC

j_gene: TRBJ1-1
d_gene: NA
v_gene: TRBV2
abundance: NA
CDR3aa: CASSTQGTEAFF
CDR3nt: TGTGCCAGCAGTACGCAGGGGACTGAAGCTTTCTTT

j_gene: TRBJ2-1
d_gene: TRBD1
v_gene: TRBV5-5
abundance: NA
CDR3aa: CASSLRDRAYNEQFF
CDR3nt: TGTGCCAGCAGCTTGAGGGACAGGGCCTACAATGAGCAGTTCTTC

j_gene: TRBJ1-1
d_gene: NA
v_gene: TRBV6-6
abundance: NA
CDR3aa: CASSDYRAYTEAFF
CDR3nt: TGTGCCAGCAGTGACTACAGGGCGTACACTGAAGCTTTCTTT

j_gene: TRBJ1-5
d_gene: NA
v_gene: TRBV12-3/TRBV12-4
abundance: NA
CDR3aa: CASREQNISPQHF
CDR3nt: TGTGCCAGCAGGGAACAGAATATCAGCCCCCAGCATTTT

j_gene: TRBJ2-7
d_gene: NA
v_gene: TRBV4-1
abundance: NA
CDR3aa: CASSQDGGELEQYF
CDR3nt: TGCGCCAGCAGCCAAGATGGAGGGGAGCTCGAGCAGTACTTC

j_gene: TRBJ2-7
d_gene: TRBD1
v_gene: TRBV7-8
abundance: NA
CDR3aa: CASSLQTGSYEQYF
CDR3nt: TGTGCCAGCAGCCTCCAGACAGGGTCCTACGAGCAGTACTTC

j_gene: TRBJ2-2
d_gene: NA
v_gene: TRBV25-1
abundance: NA
CDR3aa: CASSGLGGRLAGELFF
CDR3nt: TGTGCCAGCAGTGGTCTTGGAGGGCGTTTAGCCGGGGAGCTGTTTTTT

j_gene: TRBJ2-3
d_gene: TRBD1
v_gene: TRBV28
abundance: NA
CDR3aa: CASSFRDRVVADTQYF
CDR3nt: TGTGCCAGCAGTTTCCGGGACAGGGTGGTCGCAGATACGCAGTATTTT

j_gene: TRBJ1-2
d_gene: NA
v_gene: TRBV9
abundance: NA
CDR3aa: CASNGQTNYGYTF
CDR3nt: TGTGCCAGCAACGGACAGACTAACTATGGCTACACCTTC

j_gene: TRBJ1-5
d_gene: NA
v_gene: TRBV6-2/TRBV6-3
abundance: NA
CDR3aa: CASSYGGPIDQPQHF
CDR3nt: TGTGCCAGCAGTTACGGAGGGCCGATTGATCAGCCCCAGCATTTT

j_gene: TRBJ1-2
d_gene: NA
v_gene: TRBV7-2
abundance: NA
CDR3aa: CASSQDTGNYGYTF
CDR3nt: TGTGCCAGCAGCCAAGACACAGGGAACTATGGCTACACCTTC

j_gene: TRBJ1-3
d_gene: NA
v_gene: TRBV4-1
abundance: many
CDR3aa: CASSQTGSSGNTIYF
CDR3nt: TGCGCCAGCAGCCAAACAGGGAGCTCTGGAAACACCATATATTTT

j_gene: TRBJ2-7
d_gene: NA
v_gene: TRBV6-2/TRBV6-3
abundance: NA
CDR3aa: CASSYWGEAYEQYF
CDR3nt: TGTGCCAGCAGTTACTGGGGGGAAGCCTACGAGCAGTACTTC

j_gene: TRBJ1-4
d_gene: NA
v_gene: TRBV30
abundance: NA
CDR3aa: CAWSYGLLPRGEKLFF
CDR3nt: TGTGCCTGGAGTTATGGACTGCTCCCGCGCGGTGAAAAACTGTTTTTT

j_gene: TRBJ2-5
d_gene: TRBD1
v_gene: TRBV6-5
abundance: NA
CDR3aa: CASSSGTGLGETQYF
CDR3nt: TGTGCCAGCAGTTCCGGGACAGGGTTGGGGGAGACCCAGTACTTC

j_gene: TRBJ1-5
d_gene: TRBD1
v_gene: TRBV7-9
abundance: NA
CDR3aa: CASSRSGGSNQPQHF
CDR3nt: TGTGCCAGCAGCAGGTCAGGGGGATCAAATCAGCCCCAGCATTTT

j_gene: TRBJ1-2
d_gene: NA
v_gene: TRBV19
abundance: NA
CDR3aa: CASREKGNYGYTF
CDR3nt: TGTGCCAGTAGGGAAAAGGGGAACTATGGCTACACCTTC

j_gene: TRBJ2-3
d_gene: NA
v_gene: TRBV18
abundance: NA
CDR3aa: CASSPGNGGADTQYF
CDR3nt: TGTGCCAGCTCACCAGGTAACGGAGGGGCAGATACGCAGTATTTT

j_gene: TRBJ2-3
d_gene: TRBD2
v_gene: TRBV9
abundance: NA
CDR3aa: CASSVAPTSGGTDTQYF
CDR3nt: TGTGCCAGCAGCGTAGCCCCAACTAGCGGGGGCACAGATACGCAGTATTTT

j_gene: TRBJ1-1
d_gene: NA
v_gene: TRBV6-2/TRBV6-3
abundance: NA
CDR3aa: CASSRTGRAAKAFF
CDR3nt: TGTGCCAGCAGTCGTACAGGGCGCGCCGCTAAAGCTTTCTTT

j_gene: TRBJ1-6
d_gene: NA
v_gene: TRBV14
abundance: NA
CDR3aa: CASSQDQGLAYNSPLHF
CDR3nt: TGTGCCAGCAGCCAAGATCAGGGACTGGCCTATAATTCACCCCTCCACTTT

j_gene: TRBJ1-1
d_gene: TRBD1
v_gene: TRBV3-1/TRBV3-2
abundance: NA
CDR3aa: CASSHSGTANTEAFF
CDR3nt: TGTGCCAGCAGCCACTCCGGGACAGCGAACACTGAAGCTTTCTTT

j_gene: TRBJ2-5
d_gene: TRBD2
v_gene: TRBV6-5
abundance: NA
CDR3aa: CASSYSGREKETQYF
CDR3nt: TGTGCCAGCAGTTATAGCGGGAGAGAAAAAGAGACCCAGTACTTC

j_gene: TRBJ1-3
d_gene: NA
v_gene: TRBV7-8
abundance: once
CDR3aa: CASSPNRRGARGNTIYF
CDR3nt: TGTGCCAGCAGCCCAAACCGACGGGGGGCGCGTGGAAACACCATATATTTT

j_gene: TRBJ2-7
d_gene: NA
v_gene: TRBV6-2/TRBV6-3
abundance: few
CDR3aa: CASSTDTGILFYEQYF
CDR3nt: TGTGCCAGCAGTACGGACACCGGAATCCTTTTCTACGAGCAGTACTTC

j_gene: TRBJ2-7
d_gene: NA
v_gene: TRBV19
abundance: NA
CDR3aa: CASSIIQGYEQYF
CDR3nt: TGTGCCAGTAGTATTATACAGGGCTACGAGCAGTACTTC

j_gene: TRBJ2-7
d_gene: TRBD2
v_gene: TRBV19
abundance: NA
CDR3aa: CASSDERGSSYEQYF
CDR3nt: TGTGCCAGTAGTGATGAGCGGGGGAGCTCCTACGAGCAGTACTTC

j_gene: TRBJ2-7
d_gene: NA
v_gene: TRBV5-5
abundance: NA
CDR3aa: CASSLEGWYEQYF
CDR3nt: TGTGCCAGCAGCTTGGAGGGGTGGTACGAGCAGTACTTC

j_gene: TRBJ2-7
d_gene: TRBD2
v_gene: TRBV5-1
abundance: NA
CDR3aa: CASSFLAESTTEQYF
CDR3nt: TGCGCCAGCAGCTTCCTAGCGGAATCTACGACTGAGCAGTACTTC

j_gene: TRBJ1-2
d_gene: NA
v_gene: TRBV5-1
abundance: NA
CDR3aa: CASSLGLYGYTF
CDR3nt: TGCGCCAGCAGCTTGGGGCTCTATGGCTACACCTTC

j_gene: TRBJ1-2
d_gene: NA
v_gene: TRBV4-3
abundance: NA
CDR3aa: CASSLAGDGYTF
CDR3nt: TGCGCCAGCAGCTTGGCAGGGGATGGCTACACCTTC

j_gene: TRBJ2-7
d_gene: NA
v_gene: TRBV7-9
abundance: NA
CDR3aa: CASSFREAPSYEQYF
CDR3nt: TGTGCCAGCAGCTTTAGGGAGGCCCCTTCCTACGAGCAGTACTTC

j_gene: TRBJ2-1
d_gene: NA
v_gene: TRBV5-1
abundance: once
CDR3aa: CASSPPLDSYNEQFF
CDR3nt: TGCGCCAGCAGCCCCCCACTAGACTCCTACAATGAGCAGTTCTTC